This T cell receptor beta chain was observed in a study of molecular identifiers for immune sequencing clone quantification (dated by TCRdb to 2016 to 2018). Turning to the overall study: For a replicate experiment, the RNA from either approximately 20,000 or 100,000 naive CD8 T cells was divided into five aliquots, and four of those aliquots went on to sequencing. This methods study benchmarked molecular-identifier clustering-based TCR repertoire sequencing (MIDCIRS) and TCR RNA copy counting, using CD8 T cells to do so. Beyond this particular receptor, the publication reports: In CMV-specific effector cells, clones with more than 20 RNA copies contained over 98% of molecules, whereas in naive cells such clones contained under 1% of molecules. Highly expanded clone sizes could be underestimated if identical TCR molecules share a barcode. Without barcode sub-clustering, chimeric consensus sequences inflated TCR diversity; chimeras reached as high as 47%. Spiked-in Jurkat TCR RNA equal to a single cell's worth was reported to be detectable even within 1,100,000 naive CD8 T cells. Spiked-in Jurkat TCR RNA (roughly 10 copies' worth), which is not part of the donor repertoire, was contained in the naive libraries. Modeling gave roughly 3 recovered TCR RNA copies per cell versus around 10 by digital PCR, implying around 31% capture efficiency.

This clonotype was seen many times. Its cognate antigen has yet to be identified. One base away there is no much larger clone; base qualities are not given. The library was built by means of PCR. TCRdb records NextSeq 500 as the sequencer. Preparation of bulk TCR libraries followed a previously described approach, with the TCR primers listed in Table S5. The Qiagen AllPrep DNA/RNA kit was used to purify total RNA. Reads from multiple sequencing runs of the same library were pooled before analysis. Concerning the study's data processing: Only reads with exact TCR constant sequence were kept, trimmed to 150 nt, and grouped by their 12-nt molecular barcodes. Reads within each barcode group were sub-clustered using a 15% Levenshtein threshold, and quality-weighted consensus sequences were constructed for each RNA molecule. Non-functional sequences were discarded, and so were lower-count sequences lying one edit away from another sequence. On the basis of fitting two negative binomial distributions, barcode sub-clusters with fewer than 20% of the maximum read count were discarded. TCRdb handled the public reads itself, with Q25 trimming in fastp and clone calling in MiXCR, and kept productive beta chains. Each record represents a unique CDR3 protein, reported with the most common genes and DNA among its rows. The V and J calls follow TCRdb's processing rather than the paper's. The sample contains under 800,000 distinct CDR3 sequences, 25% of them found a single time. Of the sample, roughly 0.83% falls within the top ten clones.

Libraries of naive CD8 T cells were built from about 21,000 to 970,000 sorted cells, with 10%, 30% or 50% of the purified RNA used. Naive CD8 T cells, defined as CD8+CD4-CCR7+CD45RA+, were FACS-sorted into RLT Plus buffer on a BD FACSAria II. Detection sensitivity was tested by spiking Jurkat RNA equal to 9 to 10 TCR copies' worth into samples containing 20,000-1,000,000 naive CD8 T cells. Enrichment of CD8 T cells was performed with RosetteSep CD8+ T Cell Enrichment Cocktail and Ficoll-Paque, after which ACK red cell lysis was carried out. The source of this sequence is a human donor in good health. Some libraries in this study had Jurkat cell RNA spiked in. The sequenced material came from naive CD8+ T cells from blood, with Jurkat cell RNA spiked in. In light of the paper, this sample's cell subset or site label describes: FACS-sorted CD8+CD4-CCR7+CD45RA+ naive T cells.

The CDR3 region has the sequence CASSSLKGILSPLHF. The base sequence is TGTGCCAGCAGCTCCCTCAAGGGTATCCTTTCACCCCTCCACTTT. Recombination linked TRBV7-9 to TRBJ1-6; there is no confident call for the D gene. The V and J ends are trimmed by 4 bases and 9 bases, leaving 16 bases between them. The germline V gene encodes CDR1 SEHNR and CDR2 FQNEAQ (reference sequence). The CDR3 runs 15 residues from the cysteine to the phenylalanine. The only DNA kept is the CDR3, 45 bases in frame from the first base. The CDR3, completed at both ends by the reference TRBV7-9 and TRBJ1-6 genes, gives the full variable domain DTGVSQNPRHKITKRGQNVTFRCDPISEHNRLYWYRQTLGQGPEFLTYFQNEAQLEKSRLLSDRFSAERPKGSFSTLEIQRTEQGDSAMYLCASSSLKGILSPLHFGNGTRLTVT.